This T cell receptor beta chain stems from a study of cytomegalovirus exposure and HLA in healthy donors. Study details: The 100 to 150 validation repertoires matched the 666 first-cohort repertoires in platform, a later analysis reported.

Points from the study as a whole: One later analysis, an examination of the 90 to 150 validation repertoires, found that first-cohort TCR clusters tended to co-occur in them. Cytomegalovirus-associated status was assigned to about 170 TCR beta chains.

The 120-subject validation cohort, separate from the roughly 700-subject first cohort, included the donors. The assay was immunoSEQ multiplex PCR, and TCRdb's table has in-frame clones only and misses some. The table lists 260,000 or so clones, 90% of them singletons. From germline, CDR1 is SEHNR and CDR2 FQNEAQ (reference sequence). The V gene lost 5 bases and the J gene lost 1 base, with 5 bases spanning the gap. The CDR3 consists of 12 residues. As for this clone: The antigen is not known.

V and J are TRBV7-9 and TRBJ2-5, with D hard to call. The origin of this receptor is a woman aged 25 to 39 in good health and CMV-seronegative. The sample consisted of PBMCs. CDR3 residues: CASSPGQETQYF. Here the CDR3 DNA reads TGTGCCAGCAGCCCCGGCCAAGAGACCCAGTACTTC.